The 11 T cell receptor beta chains below come from one sample, sequenced in a study of OX40 agonist ivuxolimab in advanced cancers. Only in-frame clones appear in the TCRdb table, and some are missing; sequencing was by immunoSEQ multiplex PCR. Of 90,000 to 120,000 clones listed, 85% to 95% are singletons. Specimen: CD4+ or CD8+ T cells sorted from blood, collected in a trial of the OX40 agonist ivuxolimab. All receptors derive from an adult with an advanced solid tumor such as melanoma, head and neck, liver or kidney cancer.

The chain recombines TRBV6-6 with TRBJ1-1, with 8 bases matching TRBD1. This CDR3 is 14 amino acids long. CDR1 MNHNY and CDR2 SVGAGI come from the germline V gene (reference sequence). Trimming cost V 5 bases and J 5 bases; bases outside gene matches: 7. CDR3 sequence: CASSLTGGRTEAFF. For the CDR3, the DNA is TGTGCCAGCAGTCTAACAGGGGGTCGAACTGAAGCTTTCTTT.

The chain employs TRBV28 and TRBJ1-2; D is uncertain. The V gene lost 7 bases and the J gene lost 5 bases, with 23 bases spanning the gap. This CDR3 region has 16 residues. Per the germline V gene, CDR1 is MDHEN and CDR2 is SYDVKM. CDR3 nucleotides: TGTGCCAGCACCTCAATGTCCACAACGGGCGAGTATGGCTACACCTTC. Encoded protein: CASTSMSTTGEYGYTF.

This sequence joins TRBV2 and TRBJ2-3; D unclear. V gave up 4 bases and J gave up 2 bases, with 13 bases separating them. Germline CDR1 SNHLY, CDR2 FYNNEI. The length of the CDR3 is 15 residues. CDR3 amino acids: CASSGARSPTDTQYF. The CDR3 DNA reads as TGTGCCAGCAGTGGGGCGCGGAGTCCCACAGATACGCAGTATTTT.

The chain links TRBV19 to TRBJ1-5, with 9 bases that match TRBD1. Germline values: CDR1 LNHDA, CDR2 SQIVND (reference sequence). V was clipped by 1 base and J by 7 bases; unmatched bases: 14. The CDR3 spans 18 residues. CDR3 amino acids: CASSIGGQGFLKRQPQHF. The CDR3 DNA is TGTGCCAGTAGTATAGGGGGACAGGGCTTTCTTAAACGGCAGCCCCAGCATTTT.

The chain links TRBV5-5 to TRBJ2-1; 9 bases agree with TRBD2. Germline V CDR1 and CDR2: SGHKS, YYEKEE (reference sequence). The CDR3 loop spans 15 amino acids. J lost 7 bases, V lost 2 bases, and 7 bases had no gene match. CDR3 loop: CASSLIAGVRNEQFF. CDR3 sequence (DNA): TGTGCCAGCAGCTTAATAGCGGGAGTGAGGAATGAGCAGTTCTTC.

This chain connects TRBV2 to TRBJ2-2; D is undetermined. The CDR3 has 17 amino acids. CDR1 and CDR2 from the germline V gene are SNHLY and FYNNEI. Trimming shortened V by 7 bases and J by 6 bases, and 24 bases separated the two germline ends. CDR3 DNA sequence: TGTGCCAGCACGACGTTGGGCGGTGTGAAGGCCCCCGGGGAGCTGTTTTTT. It translates to CASTTLGGVKAPGELFF.

This chain connects TRBV6-5 to TRBJ1-1, with TRBD1 as a possible D gene (5 bases). This CDR3 region has 15 residues. The V gene's germline CDR1 is MNHEY and CDR2 SVGAGI. V was shortened by 4 bases and J by 5 bases, with 17 bases between the two germline ends. CDR3 DNA sequence: TGTGCCAGCAGTTTTTCCCAGGGCGGAGGGACTGAAGCTTTCTTT. Translating it yields CASSFSQGGGTEAFF.

The V gene is TRBV6-1, the J gene TRBJ2-7; D gene unclear. The CDR3 runs 14 residues. Germline V gene data show CDR1 as MNHNS and CDR2 as SASEGT. V was cut by 1 base and J by 2 bases, with 9 bases left in between. Here the CDR3 DNA reads TGTGCCAGCAGTGAAGGTTTCACACCCTACGAGCAGTACTTC. It encodes CASSEGFTPYEQYF.

This clone was detected a few times. V gene TRBV28 combines with J gene TRBJ1-4; 7 bases are a match to TRBD1. Looked up from germline, CDR1 is MDHEN and CDR2 is SYDVKM. This CDR3 contains 14 residues. V lost 10 bases, J lost 1 base, and 6 bases stayed unmatched. CDR3 sequence reads: CATSAGGTNEKLFF. The DNA of the CDR3 is TGTGCCACCTCGGCAGGGGGAACTAATGAAAAACTGTTTTTT.

CDR3 DNA: TGTGCCAGCAGTTTCGGTGCGTCGCCAGGCACAGATACGCAGTATTTT. Translation: CASSFGASPGTDTQYF. The chain couples TRBV28 to TRBJ2-3; D remains unclear. CDR1 and CDR2 from the germline V gene are MDHEN and SYDVKM. This CDR3 contains 16 residues. Trimming cost V 3 bases and J 1 base, with 14 bases left between them.

The chain is built from TRBV6-5 and TRBJ2-7; 7 nucleotides agree with TRBD1. There are 15 residues in the CDR3. The germline CDR1 and CDR2 sequences are MNHEY and SVGAGI. V trimming: 6 bases; J trimming: 4 bases; junction bases outside the gene matches: 12. In DNA form, the CDR3 reads TGTGCCAGCAGCTCCGGGACAGCTTCAGTTTACGAGCAGTACTTC. The encoded protein is CASSSGTASVYEQYF.